This T cell receptor beta chain originates from a study of CD8 T cells in ankylosing spondylitis. TCRdb ran MiXCR on the 5' RACE reads and lists one entry per CDR3 protein. The sample consists of about 30,000 distinct CDR3 sequences, 14% of them appearing once. In germline, CDR1 is SGHAT, CDR2 FQNNGV. The V and J ends lost 6 bases and 5 bases respectively, with 10 bases between them. The CDR3 totals 13 residues. Sequencing input: blood. The TCR was taken from a male donor with ankylosing spondylitis or in good health (not recorded which). The V gene is TRBV11-2, the J gene TRBJ2-2; no clear D. The CDR3 spells CASRDVGTGELFF. The CDR3 DNA reads TGTGCCAGCAGAGATGTGGGGACCGGGGAGCTGTTTTTT.